This T cell receptor beta chain is drawn from a study of blood T cell repertoires in COVID-19. Profiling relied on immunoSEQ multiplex PCR, and the TCRdb table lists in-frame clones only, not all of them. This table holds approximately 230,000 clones, approximately 80% found once. V dropped 2 bases and J dropped 4 bases, with 9 bases sitting between them. The CDR3 loop spans 14 amino acids. Germline values: CDR1 MDHEN, CDR2 SYDVKM. This receptor was identified in a woman of 80 years or more with active or convalescent COVID-19. What was sequenced was peripheral blood. The J gene is TRBJ1-3, the V gene TRBV28; D is unresolved. CDR3 sequence reads: CASSLEQVGNTIYF. The CDR3 DNA is TGTGCCAGCAGTTTAGAGCAGGTAGGAAACACCATATATTTT.